This T cell receptor (beta chain) was profiled in a study of blood T cell repertoires in COVID-19. Study-wide context: Sites in the United States, Italy and Spain provided acute and convalescent COVID-19 samples.

Authors' analysis steps: Cell counts per sample came from amplifying reference gene primers. The repertoire was sequenced with immunoSEQ multiplex PCR; TCRdb's copy has only in-frame clones and lacks some. V and J calls and clone size follow that table, whereas D and trimming were derived from the DNA. Of about 270,000 clones detected, about 87% appear once; the ten largest clones hold 3%. Assignments of participants to cohorts depended upon their own reported clinical history. Two negative PCRs, clearance, or symptom resolution had been documented for recovered Cohort 3 donors. This sequence was found in a woman in her 50s who had recovered from COVID-19. Sequencing was performed on PBMCs or T cells enriched from blood (not recorded which).

This CDR3 reads CASSPGTAYSNQPQHF. Written as DNA, the CDR3 is TGCGCCAGCAGCCCCGGGACAGCCTATAGCAATCAGCCCCAGCATTTT. The genes are TRBV4-1 and TRBJ1-5, with 7 positions matching TRBD1. V was clipped by 4 bases and J by 0 bases; unmatched bases: 6. This CDR3 is 16 amino acids long. Per germline, CDR1 MGHRA and CDR2 YSYEKL.